The clone carrying this TCR beta chain has ten or more counts. The antigen remains undetermined. cDNA carried unique molecular identifiers, and a universal primer site was added by template switching. One entry per CDR3 protein results from TCRdb running MiXCR on the 5' RACE reads. In the table there are 1.5 million to 2 million distinct CDR3 sequences, under 35% of which are singletons. Among all donors, each was a healthy Caucasian. Looked up from germline, CDR1 is DFQATT and CDR2 is SNEGSKA (reference sequence). The CDR3 length is 10 residues. The record originates from a study of identical twins. Study results and limitations: Excess twin sharing in beta out-of-frame sequences was weaker.

The J gene is TRBJ2-7, the V gene TRBV20-1, with D perhaps TRBD1 (6 bases). The receptor was isolated from a newborn girl in good health. The sequencing input was cord blood. The chain's CDR3 is CSAGDYEQYF. The CDR3 DNA follows: TGCAGCGCAGGGGACTACGAGCAGTACTTC.